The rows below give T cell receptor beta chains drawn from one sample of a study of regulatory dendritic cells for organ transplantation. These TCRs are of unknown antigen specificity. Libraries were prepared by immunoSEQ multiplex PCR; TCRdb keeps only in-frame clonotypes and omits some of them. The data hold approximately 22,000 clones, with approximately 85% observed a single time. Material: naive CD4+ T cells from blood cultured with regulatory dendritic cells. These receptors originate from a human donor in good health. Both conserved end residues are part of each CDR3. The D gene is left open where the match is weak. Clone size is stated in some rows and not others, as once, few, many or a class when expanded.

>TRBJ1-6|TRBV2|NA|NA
CASSVTGHSPLHF
TGTGCCAGCAGTGTTACAGGCCATTCACCCCTCCACTTT
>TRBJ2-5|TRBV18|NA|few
CASSPQGGETQYF
TGTGCCAGCTCACCACAGGGAGGAGAGACCCAGTACTTC
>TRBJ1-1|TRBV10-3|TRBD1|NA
CASGQAVNTEAFF
TGTGCCAGTGGACAGGCGGTGAACACTGAAGCTTTCTTT
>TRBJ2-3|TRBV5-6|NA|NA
CASSLNSFVDTQYF
TGTGCCAGCAGCTTGAACAGTTTCGTAGATACGCAGTATTTT
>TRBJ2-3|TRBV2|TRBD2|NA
CASSARTSGGTDTQYF
TGTGCCAGCAGTGCTAGGACTAGCGGGGGCACAGATACGCAGTATTTT
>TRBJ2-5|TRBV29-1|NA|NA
CSVASGNQETQYF
TGCAGCGTTGCCTCAGGGAACCAAGAGACCCAGTACTTC
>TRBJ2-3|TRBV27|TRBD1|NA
CASSTGGWSTDTQYF
TGTGCCAGCAGTACAGGGGGGTGGAGCACAGATACGCAGTATTTT
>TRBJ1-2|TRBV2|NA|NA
CASSRGGEGYGYTF
TGTGCCAGCAGCCGAGGGGGGGAGGGCTATGGCTACACCTTC
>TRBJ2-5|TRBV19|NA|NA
CASSERLYWETQYF
TGTGCCAGTAGCGAAAGACTCTATTGGGAGACCCAGTACTTC
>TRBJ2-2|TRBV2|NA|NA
CASSEVRARTGELFF
TGTGCCAGCAGTGAAGTTCGGGCCCGAACCGGGGAGCTGTTTTTT
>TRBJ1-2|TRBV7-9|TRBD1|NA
CASSLARTGHGYTF
TGTGCCAGCAGCTTAGCCCGGACAGGGCACGGCTACACCTTC
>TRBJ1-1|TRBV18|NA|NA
CASSSSLENTEAFF
TGTGCCAGCTCCAGTAGCCTGGAGAACACTGAAGCTTTCTTT
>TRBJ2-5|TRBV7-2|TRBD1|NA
CASSRDREETQYF
TGTGCCAGCAGCCGGGACAGGGAAGAGACCCAGTACTTC
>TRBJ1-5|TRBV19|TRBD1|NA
CASSIDLGQPNQPQHF
TGTGCCAGTAGTATTGACTTGGGACAGCCGAATCAGCCCCAGCATTTT
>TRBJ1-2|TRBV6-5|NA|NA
CASSYRPWDYGYTF
TGTGCCAGCAGTTACCGACCCTGGGACTATGGCTACACCTTC
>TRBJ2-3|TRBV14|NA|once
CASSLRDMADTQYF
TGTGCCAGCAGCCTCAGGGATATGGCAGATACGCAGTATTTT
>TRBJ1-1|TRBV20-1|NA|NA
CRVRMNTEAFF
TGCAGAGTCCGGATGAACACTGAAGCTTTCTTT
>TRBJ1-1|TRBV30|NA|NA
CAWSARRGTEAFF
TGTGCCTGGAGTGCCCGGCGGGGCACTGAAGCTTTCTTT
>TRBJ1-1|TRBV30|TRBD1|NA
CAWSRGTEAFF
TGTGCCTGGAGCAGGGGGACTGAAGCTTTCTTT
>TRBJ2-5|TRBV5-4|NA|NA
CASSPVSGGRQTQYF
TGTGCCAGCAGCCCGGTCTCTGGCGGAAGGCAGACCCAGTACTTC
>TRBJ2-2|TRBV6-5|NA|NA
CASTRGPTGELFF
TGTGCCAGCACCAGGGGTCCCACCGGGGAGCTGTTTTTT
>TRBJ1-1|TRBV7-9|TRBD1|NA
CASSSPGQGTEAFF
TGTGCCAGCAGCTCCCCGGGACAGGGGACTGAAGCTTTCTTT
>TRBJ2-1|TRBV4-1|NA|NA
CASSQDEVRGTEFF
TGCGCCAGCAGCCAAGATGAGGTACGGGGGACGGAGTTCTTC